A selection of T cell receptor beta chains follows, all from one sample in a study of blood T cell repertoires in COVID-19. TCRdb keeps only in-frame clones here, not all; method: immunoSEQ multiplex PCR. Counted here are fewer than 300,000 clones, roughly nine tenths occurring once; the ten biggest clones make up approximately 12%. The material sequenced was peripheral blood. The receptors stem from a woman aged 25 to 45 with COVID-19, enrolled during active disease. Each CDR3 is given with its conserved first and last residue. The D gene is left open where the match is weak. The size of a clone is reported for some rows only, either as once, few or many, or as a class for expanded clones.

- | - | 12 | TRBJ2-1 | TRBV14 | TGTGCCAGCAGCCCCGGGTCTTATGGGCAGTTCTTC | CASSPGSYGQFF
- | - | 15 | TRBJ2-7 | TRBV21-1 | TGTGCCAGCAGCAGAAGTAGTACCAGGTCCTACGAGCAGTACTTC | CASSRSSTRSYEQYF
- | TRBD2 | 12 | TRBJ2-7 | TRBV4-2 | TGTGCCAGCAGCCGGGAGGGCGACGAGCAGTACTTC | CASSREGDEQYF
- | TRBD1 | 13 | TRBJ2-7 | TRBV10-3 | TGTGCCATCAGGGGACAGGGGCCCTACGAGCAGTACTTC | CAIRGQGPYEQYF
many | - | 14 | TRBJ2-2 | TRBV5-1 | TGCGCCAGTCTCCAGCGGCCGAACACCGGGGAGCTGTTTTTT | CASLQRPNTGELFF
- | TRBD2 | 19 | TRBJ2-2 | TRBV10-2 | TGCGCCAGCAGCGCCTCCGGGACTAGCGTAGCGGGAGTGCCCGGGGAGCTGTTTTTT | CASSASGTSVAGVPGELFF
- | TRBD2 | 15 | TRBJ2-3 | TRBV5-1 | TGCGCCAGCACCGGAGCGGGGGGAACAACAGATACGCAGTATTTT | CASTGAGGTTDTQYF
- | - | 13 | TRBJ1-5 | TRBV6-5 | TGTGCCAGCAGTTACCGGGGAGGTGGGCCCCAGCATTTT | CASSYRGGGPQHF
- | - | 12 | TRBJ2-7 | TRBV27 | TGTGCCACCGGGATCTACTCCTACGAGCAGTACTTC | CATGIYSYEQYF
- | - | 11 | TRBJ1-1 | TRBV10-2 | TGCGCCAGCACGAGAGGGACTGAAGCTTTCTTT | CASTRGTEAFF
- | - | 14 | TRBJ2-3 | TRBV7-2 | TGTGCCAGCAGCCAATACTCTAGCACAGATACGCAGTATTTT | CASSQYSSTDTQYF
- | TRBD1 | 14 | TRBJ2-1 | TRBV28 | TGTGCCAGCAGGGGGACAGGGGTCTACAATGAGCAGTTCTTC | CASRGTGVYNEQFF
many | - | 16 | TRBJ2-7 | TRBV27 | TGTGCCAGCAGTTTAGGCGGGTCCCGACGGTCCTACGAGCAGTACTTC | CASSLGGSRRSYEQYF
- | TRBD1 | 16 | TRBJ1-3 | TRBV5-1 | TGCGCCAGCAGCTTGGGTCAGGGGGCGAGTGGAAACACCATATATTTT | CASSLGQGASGNTIYF
few | - | 14 | TRBJ1-2 | TRBV2 | TGTGCCAGCAGGACCGGGACACGGTCGTATGGCTACACCTTC | CASRTGTRSYGYTF
- | TRBD1 | 14 | TRBJ1-6 | TRBV5-6 | TGTGCCAGCAGCTGGACAGGGGCTAATTCACCCCTCCACTTT | CASSWTGANSPLHF
- | TRBD1 | 15 | TRBJ1-5 | TRBV2 | TGTGCCAGCAGCCCGGGACAGTATAGCAATCAGCCCCAGCATTTT | CASSPGQYSNQPQHF
- | - | 13 | TRBJ2-2 | TRBV29-1 | TGCAGCGTTGTCCAGGGGCTCACCGGGGAGCTGTTTTTT | CSVVQGLTGELFF
- | TRBD1 | 18 | TRBJ1-3 | TRBV10-3 | TGTGCCATCAGTGCGTGGGACAGGGAAACTAGGTCTGGAAACACCATATATTTT | CAISAWDRETRSGNTIYF
- | TRBD2 | 17 | TRBJ2-7 | TRBV9 | TGTGCCAGCAGCACCGGACTAGCGGGGGGTCTCAGCCACGAGCAGTACTTC | CASSTGLAGGLSHEQYF
- | - | 16 | TRBJ2-3 | TRBV19 | TGTGCCAGTAGTATCGGAGCTCTCAAAAGCACAGATACGCAGTATTTT | CASSIGALKSTDTQYF
- | - | 15 | TRBJ2-2 | TRBV4-1 | TGCGCCAGCAGCCAAACAGGGATGAACACCGGGGAGCTGTTTTTT | CASSQTGMNTGELFF
- | - | 16 | TRBJ2-3 | TRBV7-2 | TGTGCCAGCAGCCCGCTCGGGGGGCGAAGCACAGATACGCAGTATTTT | CASSPLGGRSTDTQYF
- | - | 16 | TRBJ1-2 | TRBV14 | TGTGCCAGCAGCCAAGTGTACAGTCCCCCTGACTATGGCTACACCTTC | CASSQVYSPPDYGYTF
- | - | 19 | TRBJ2-3 | TRBV5-1 | TGCGCCAGCAGCTTGGTGCGCCCATGGGCTAGCAGGGGTAATGTTACGCAGTATTTT | CASSLVRPWASRGNVTQYF
- | - | 13 | TRBJ1-5 | TRBV7-9 | TGTGCCAGCAGCGAGGGCCCTCGGTGGCCCCAGCATTTT | CASSEGPRWPQHF
- | - | 15 | TRBJ2-5 | TRBV5-1 | TGCGCCAGCAGCTTGATAGGGGGATTTCAAGAGACCCAGTACTTC | CASSLIGGFQETQYF
- | - | 13 | TRBJ2-2 | TRBV6-5 | TGTGCCAGCAGGCCTCGGGACACCGGGGAGCTGTTTTTT | CASRPRDTGELFF
- | - | 13 | TRBJ1-2 | TRBV28 | TGTGCCAGCAGTTTACAGGGAAACTATGGCTACACCTTC | CASSLQGNYGYTF
- | - | 13 | TRBJ2-7 | TRBV4-1 | TGCGCCAGCAGCCAAGATCGGGGATACGAGCAGTACTTC | CASSQDRGYEQYF